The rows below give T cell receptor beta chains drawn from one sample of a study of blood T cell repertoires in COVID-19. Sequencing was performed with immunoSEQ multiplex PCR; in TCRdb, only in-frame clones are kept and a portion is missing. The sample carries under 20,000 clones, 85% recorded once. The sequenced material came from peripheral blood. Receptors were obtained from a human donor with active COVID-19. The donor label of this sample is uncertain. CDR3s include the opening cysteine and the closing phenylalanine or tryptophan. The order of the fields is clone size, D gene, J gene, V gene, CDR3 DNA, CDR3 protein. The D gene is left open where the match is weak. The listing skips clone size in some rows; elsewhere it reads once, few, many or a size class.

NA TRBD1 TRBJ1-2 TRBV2 TGTGCCAGCAGGGGTGGGGACAGGGGCTATGGCTACACCTTC CASRGGDRGYGYTF
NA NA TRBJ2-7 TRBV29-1 TGCAGCGTTGAGACTCGCAGGGGCCTTTCCTACGAGCAGTACTTC CSVETRRGLSYEQYF
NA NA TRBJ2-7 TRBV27 TGTGCCAGCAGCTTTAGAGGGACTTTATCCTACGAGCAGTACTTC CASSFRGTLSYEQYF
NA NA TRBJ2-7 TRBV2 TGTGCCAGCAGTGATTGGCAGTCCTACGAGCAGTACTTC CASSDWQSYEQYF
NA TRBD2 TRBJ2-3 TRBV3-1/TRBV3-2 TGTGCCAGCAGCCGAGCTAGCGGCTACACAGATACGCAGTATTTT CASSRASGYTDTQYF
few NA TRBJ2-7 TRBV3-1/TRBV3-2 TGTGCCAGCAGTCTAGACAGCTACGAGCAGTACTTC CASSLDSYEQYF
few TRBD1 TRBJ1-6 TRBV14 TGTGCCAGCAGCCAAGATTTGGGACAGGGTCTGTATAATTCACCCCTCCACTTT CASSQDLGQGLYNSPLHF
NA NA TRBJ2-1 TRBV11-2 TGTGCCAGCAGCTTAGTGACTCACAATGAGCAGTTCTTC CASSLVTHNEQFF
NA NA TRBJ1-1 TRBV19 TGTGCCAGTAGCCCAACAGGGCCGATCGCTGAAGCTTTCTTT CASSPTGPIAEAFF
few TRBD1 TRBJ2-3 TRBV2 TGTGCCAGCAGCCAGGGGGCAGCAGATACGCAGTATTTT CASSQGAADTQYF
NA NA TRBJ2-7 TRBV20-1 TGCAGTGCTAGTTCTGGGCACGAGCAGTACTTC CSASSGHEQYF
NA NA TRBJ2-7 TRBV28 TGTGCCAGCAATCTACAGGGCAGAGACGAGCAGTACTTC CASNLQGRDEQYF
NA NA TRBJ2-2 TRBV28 TGTGCCAGCAGTTTATCCGGGAACACCGGGGAGCTGTTTTTT CASSLSGNTGELFF
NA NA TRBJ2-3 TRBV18 TGTGCCAGCTCACCCGGGGGAACAGATACGCAGTATTTT CASSPGGTDTQYF
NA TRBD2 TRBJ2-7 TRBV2 TGTGCCAGCAGTCGGGATGGCGGGAGCTACGAGCAGTACTTC CASSRDGGSYEQYF
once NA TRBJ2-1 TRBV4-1 TGCGCCAGCAGCCAAGGACAGACGAGCTCCTACAATGAGCAGTTCTTC CASSQGQTSSYNEQFF
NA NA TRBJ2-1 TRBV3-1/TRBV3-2 TGTGCCAGCAGCCAAGACAACTCGAGGGCTGAGCAGTTCTTC CASSQDNSRAEQFF
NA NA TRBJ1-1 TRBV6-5 TGTGCCAGCAGTTACAGAACGGAGGCCACTGAAGCTTTCTTT CASSYRTEATEAFF
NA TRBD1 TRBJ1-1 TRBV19 TGTGCCAGTAGTGCCGGGACAGGGGCCACTGAAGCTTTCTTT CASSAGTGATEAFF
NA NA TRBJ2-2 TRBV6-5 TGTGCCAGCCGCGGGGGCCAGTCGGTTACCGGGGAGCTGTTTTTT CASRGGQSVTGELFF
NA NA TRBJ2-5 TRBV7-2 TGTGCCAGCAGCTTTTATAGCGGCCCTGGGGAGACCCAGTACTTC CASSFYSGPGETQYF
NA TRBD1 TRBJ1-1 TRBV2 TGTGCCAGCAGGGACAGGGGGCATGCCACTGAAGCTTTCTTT CASRDRGHATEAFF
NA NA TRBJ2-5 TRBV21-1 TGTGCCAGCAGCAAAGAGTGGGGCAGGGTGAAGACCCAGTACTTC CASSKEWGRVKTQYF
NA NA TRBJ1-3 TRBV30 TGTGCCTGGAGTGTTGGCAGCTCTGGAAACACCATATATTTT CAWSVGSSGNTIYF
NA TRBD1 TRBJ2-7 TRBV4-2 TGTGCCAGCAGCCCGGGACAGGGGGTCTACGAGCAGTACTTC CASSPGQGVYEQYF
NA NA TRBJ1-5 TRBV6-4 TGTGCCAGCAGTCCGCAGGCCAGCAATCAGCCCCAGCATTTT CASSPQASNQPQHF
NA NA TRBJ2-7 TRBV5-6 TGTGCCAGCAGCTTGCGTGGGGGCCGGTACGAGCAGTACTTC CASSLRGGRYEQYF
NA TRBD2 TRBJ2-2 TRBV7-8 TGTGCCAGCAGCTTAGGGGGGACTAGCGGGAGGGCCACCGGGGAGCTGTTTTTT CASSLGGTSGRATGELFF
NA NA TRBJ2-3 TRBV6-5 TGTGCCAGCAGTACCCGAACAGTTGATACGCAGTATTTT CASSTRTVDTQYF
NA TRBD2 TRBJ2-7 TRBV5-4 TGTGCCAGCAGTAGAGTAGCGGGGGCGACTATCGAGCAGTACTTC CASSRVAGATIEQYF
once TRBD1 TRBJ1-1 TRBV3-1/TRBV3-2 TGTGCCAGCAGCCAAGAGAAGACAGGGTGGGGGGACACTGAAGCTTTCTTT CASSQEKTGWGDTEAFF
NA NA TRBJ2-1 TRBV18 TGTGCCAGCTCACCACTTTCCTCCTCCTACAATGAGCAGTTCTTC CASSPLSSSYNEQFF
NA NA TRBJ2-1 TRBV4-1 TGCGCCAGCAGGTCCTCCCGGGGAGTAGAGCAGTTCTTC CASRSSRGVEQFF
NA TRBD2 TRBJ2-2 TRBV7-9 TGTGCCAGCAGCTTGGGACTAGCGGAAGGGGAGCTGTTTTTT CASSLGLAEGELFF
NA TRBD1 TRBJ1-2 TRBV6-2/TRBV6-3 TGTGCCAGCAGTTATAGGCGGGACAGGGACCCTGGCTACACCTTC CASSYRRDRDPGYTF
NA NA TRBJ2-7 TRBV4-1 TGCGCCAGCAGCCCGGACAGCTCCTACGAGCAGTACTTC CASSPDSSYEQYF
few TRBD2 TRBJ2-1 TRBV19 TGTGCCAGTAGTAGTAGCGGGTCCTCCTACAATGAGCAGTTCTTC CASSSSGSSYNEQFF
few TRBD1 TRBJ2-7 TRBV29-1 TGCAGCGTGGGGGACAGGCGGCTGGAGCAGTACTTC CSVGDRRLEQYF
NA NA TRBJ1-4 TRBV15 TGTGCCACCACGAGTTTGACGGCAGGCATTGAAAAACTGTTTTTT CATTSLTAGIEKLFF
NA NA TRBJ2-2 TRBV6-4 TGTGCCAGCAGTGACTCGAAGACAGCTCACACCGGGGAGCTGTTTTTT CASSDSKTAHTGELFF
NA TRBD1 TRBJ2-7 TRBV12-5 TGTGCTAGTGGTTTGCGGTCAGGGGGCGAGCAGTACTTC CASGLRSGGEQYF
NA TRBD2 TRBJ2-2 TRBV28 TGTGCCAGCAGTTACCCCAGGACTAGCAGGAACACCGGGGAGCTGTTTTTT CASSYPRTSRNTGELFF
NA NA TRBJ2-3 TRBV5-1 TGCGCCAGCAGCTTTAAAGGGAGTAGCACAGATACGCAGTATTTT CASSFKGSSTDTQYF
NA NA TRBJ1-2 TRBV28 TGTGCCAGCAGCAGGGCCAACTATGGCTACACCTTC CASSRANYGYTF
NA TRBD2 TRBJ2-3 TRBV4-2 TGTGCCAGCAGCGAAAGAAAGTCCAGCGGGGGCACAGATACGCAGTATTTT CASSERKSSGGTDTQYF
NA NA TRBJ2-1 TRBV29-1 TGCAGCGCCGTCGGACACGAGCAGTTCTTC CSAVGHEQFF
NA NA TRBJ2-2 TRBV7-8 TGTGCCAGCAGCTTAGCGTCCCAGGGGTTGGGGGAGCTGTTTTTT CASSLASQGLGELFF
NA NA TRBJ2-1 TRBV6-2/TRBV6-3 TGTGCCAGCAGTTACTCGCCCGGCGGGGGCGCTTACAATGAGCAGTTCTTC CASSYSPGGGAYNEQFF
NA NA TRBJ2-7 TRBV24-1 TGTGCCACCAGTGAGGGGCAGGGGAGGGACGAGCAGTACTTC CATSEGQGRDEQYF
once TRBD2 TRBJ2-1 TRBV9 TGTGCCAGCAGCCCCCGAGCGGGAGTCTCGAATGAGCAGTTCTTC CASSPRAGVSNEQFF
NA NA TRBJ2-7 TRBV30 TGTGCCTGGAGCTCTGAGGTTTTGGACGAGCAGTACTTC CAWSSEVLDEQYF